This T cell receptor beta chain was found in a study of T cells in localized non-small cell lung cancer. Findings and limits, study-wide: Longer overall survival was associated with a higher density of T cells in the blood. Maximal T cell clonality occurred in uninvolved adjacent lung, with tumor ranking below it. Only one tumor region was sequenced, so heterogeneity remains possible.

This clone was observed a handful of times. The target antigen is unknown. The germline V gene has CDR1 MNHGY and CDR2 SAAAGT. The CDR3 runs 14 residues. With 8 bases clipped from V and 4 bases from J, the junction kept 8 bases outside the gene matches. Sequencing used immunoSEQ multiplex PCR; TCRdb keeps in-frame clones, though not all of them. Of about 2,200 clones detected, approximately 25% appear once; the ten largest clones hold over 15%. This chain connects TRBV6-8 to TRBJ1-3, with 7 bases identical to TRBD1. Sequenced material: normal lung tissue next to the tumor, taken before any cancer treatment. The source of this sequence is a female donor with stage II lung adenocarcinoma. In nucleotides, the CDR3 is TGTGCCAGCGGGAGAACAGGGGACGGAAACACCATATATTTT. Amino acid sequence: CASGRTGDGNTIYF.